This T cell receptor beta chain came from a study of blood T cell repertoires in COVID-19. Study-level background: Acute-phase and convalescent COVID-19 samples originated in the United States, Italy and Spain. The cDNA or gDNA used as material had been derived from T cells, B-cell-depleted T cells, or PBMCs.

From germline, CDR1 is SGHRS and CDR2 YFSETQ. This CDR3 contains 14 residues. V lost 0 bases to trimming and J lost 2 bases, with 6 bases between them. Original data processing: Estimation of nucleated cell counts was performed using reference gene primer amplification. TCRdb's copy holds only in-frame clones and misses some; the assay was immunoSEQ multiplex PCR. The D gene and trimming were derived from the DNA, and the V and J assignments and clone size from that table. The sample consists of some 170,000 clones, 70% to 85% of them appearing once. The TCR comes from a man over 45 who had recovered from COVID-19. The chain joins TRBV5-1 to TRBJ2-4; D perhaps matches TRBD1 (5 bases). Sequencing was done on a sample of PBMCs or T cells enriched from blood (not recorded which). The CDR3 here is CASSLEGPKNIQYF. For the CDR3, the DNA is TGCGCCAGCAGCTTGGAGGGGCCCAAAAACATTCAGTACTTC.